This T cell receptor beta chain appears in the sequencing data of a study of blood T cells in healthy people across ages. Whole-study findings and limits: In these data, TCR beta diversity tracked strongly with naive T cell percentage. Comparison with aged donors showed that long-lived donors had more naive CD4+ cells and higher diversity.

A second about 7 to 11 cycle PCR used barcoded and J-beta primers. All cDNA molecules were each tagged by a template-switch adaptor with 12 random nucleotides. MiXCR, run by TCRdb on the 5' RACE reads, gives a single entry per CDR3 protein. The profile covers hundreds of thousands of distinct CDR3 sequences, with 45% to 55% appearing a single time and just under 25% taken by the ten largest. The trim removed 1 base at V and 1 base at J, leaving 4 bases unmatched. Per the germline V gene, CDR1 is SGHTA and CDR2 is FQGTGA. This CDR3 contains 16 residues. As concerns this clonotype: Antigen: not known.

This receptor was taken from an elderly man in good health. Input material: blood. The chain has TRBV7-3 and TRBJ2-4; 7 nucleotides agree with TRBD2. CDR3 sequence (DNA): TGTGCCAGCAGCTTAATTGGCGGGAGCGCCAAAAACATTCAGTACTTC. The encoded protein is CASSLIGGSAKNIQYF.